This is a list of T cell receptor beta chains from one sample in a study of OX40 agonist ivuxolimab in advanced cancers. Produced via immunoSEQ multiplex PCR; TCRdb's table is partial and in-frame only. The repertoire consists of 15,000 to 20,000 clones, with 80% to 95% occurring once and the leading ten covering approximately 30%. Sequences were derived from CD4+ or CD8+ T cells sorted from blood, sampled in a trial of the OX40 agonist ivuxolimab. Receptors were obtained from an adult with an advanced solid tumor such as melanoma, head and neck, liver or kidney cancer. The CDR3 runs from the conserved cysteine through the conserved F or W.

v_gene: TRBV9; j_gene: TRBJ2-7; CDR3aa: CASSVGGGNSYEQYF
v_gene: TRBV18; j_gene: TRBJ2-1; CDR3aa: CASSPPPSNEQFF
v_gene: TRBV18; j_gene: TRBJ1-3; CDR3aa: CASSPPFSSGNTIYF
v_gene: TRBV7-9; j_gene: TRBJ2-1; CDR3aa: CASGEGATNEQFF
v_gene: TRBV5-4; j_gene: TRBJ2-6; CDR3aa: CASSLAGMVTSSGANVLTF
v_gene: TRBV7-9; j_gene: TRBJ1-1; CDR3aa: CASSPQLVGSTSKAFF
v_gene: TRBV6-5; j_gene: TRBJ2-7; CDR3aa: CASSYRDTDYEQYF
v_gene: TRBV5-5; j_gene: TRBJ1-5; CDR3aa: CASSLMGNQPQHF
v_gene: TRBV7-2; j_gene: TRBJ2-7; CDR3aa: CASSLAGTGYEQYF
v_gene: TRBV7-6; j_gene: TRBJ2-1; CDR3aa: CASSKVPGSYNEQFF
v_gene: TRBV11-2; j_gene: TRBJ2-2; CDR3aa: CASNERGPNTGELFF
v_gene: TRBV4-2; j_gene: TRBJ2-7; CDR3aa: CASSGVTYEQYF
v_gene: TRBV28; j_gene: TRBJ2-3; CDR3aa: CASSTSQGDTQYF
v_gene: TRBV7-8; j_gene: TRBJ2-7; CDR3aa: CASSSGGTAPYEQYF
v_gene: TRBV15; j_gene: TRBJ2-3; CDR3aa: CATREDPLTTSGRGDTQYF
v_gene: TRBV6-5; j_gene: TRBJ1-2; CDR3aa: CASSYSGQGPHGYTF
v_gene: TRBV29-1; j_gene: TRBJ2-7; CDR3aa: CSVEDRVGASYEQYF
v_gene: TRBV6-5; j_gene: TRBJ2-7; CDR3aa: CASRAGGTYEQYF